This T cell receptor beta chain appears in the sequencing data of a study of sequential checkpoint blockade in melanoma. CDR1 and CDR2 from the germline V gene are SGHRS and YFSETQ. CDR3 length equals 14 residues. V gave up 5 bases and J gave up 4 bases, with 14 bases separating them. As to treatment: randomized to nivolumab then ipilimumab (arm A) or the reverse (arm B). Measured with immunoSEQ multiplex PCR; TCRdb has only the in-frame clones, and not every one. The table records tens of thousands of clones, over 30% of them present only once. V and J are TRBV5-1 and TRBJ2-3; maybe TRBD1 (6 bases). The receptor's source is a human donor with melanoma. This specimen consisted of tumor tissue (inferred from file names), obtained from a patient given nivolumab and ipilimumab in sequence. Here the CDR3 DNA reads TGCGCCAGCAGAAACTCTGGACAGTCAGATACGCAGTATTTT. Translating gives CASRNSGQSDTQYF.